One and the same sample provided the 13 T cell receptor beta chains below, sequenced in a study of glioma-infiltrating T cells. The iRepertoire nested amplicon-rescue multiplex PCR amplified TCR alpha and beta CDR3s from RNA. One entry per CDR3 protein results from TCRdb running MiXCR on the multiplex PCR reads. The data show over 70,000 distinct CDR3 sequences, 20% to 25% seen once. The source material was glioma tissue, nonneoplastic brain tissue, or PBMCs (not recorded which). All receptors come from a human donor with low-grade glioma or glioblastoma, undergoing nonglioma brain surgery, or in good health (not recorded which).

This clonotype was recorded a few times. V and J are TRBV2 and TRBJ2-7; 7 bases match TRBD1. The CDR3 has 14 amino acids. Germline assignment: CDR1 SNHLY and CDR2 FYNNEI. Trimming cost V 2 bases and J 5 bases; bases outside gene matches: 6. The chain's CDR3 is CASSEQGVGDEQYF. The CDR3 DNA is TGTGCCAGCAGTGAACAGGGGGTAGGCGACGAGCAGTACTTC.

Regarding this clonotype: Possible read error: a much larger clone is one base away. The rearrangement uses TRBV7-8 and TRBJ2-7; D might be TRBD1 or TRBD2, each matching 6 bases. The CDR3 contains 15 residues. CDR1 and CDR2 (germline): SGHVS, FQNEAQ. CDR3 region: CASSTNDGGDHEQYF. Written as DNA, the CDR3 is TGCGCCAGCAGCACAAACGACGGGGGCGATCACGAGCAGTACTTC.

The rearrangement uses TRBV12-3 or TRBV12-4 and TRBJ1-3, with 7 positions matching TRBD1. The CDR3 spans 14 residues. V lost 5 bases, J lost 4 bases, and 5 bases stayed unmatched. The DNA of the CDR3 is TGTGCCAGCAGTCCACCGGGACAGGGAAACACCATATATTTT. Its translation: CASSPPGQGNTIYF.

This clonotype was found many times. The rearrangement uses TRBV18 and TRBJ2-7, with 9 bases aligning to TRBD1. The length of the CDR3 is 15 residues. V was clipped by 5 bases and J by 4 bases; unmatched bases: 9. Germline V gives CDR1 KGHSH, CDR2 LQKENI. For the CDR3, the DNA is TGTGCCAGCTCAAACCGACAGGGGGTTGGTTACGAGCAGTACTTC. As protein: CASSNRQGVGYEQYF. Supplemented by reference TRBV18 and TRBJ2-7, the full variable domain reads NAGVMQNPRHLVRRRGQEARLRCSPMKGHSHVYWYRQLPEEGLKFMVYLQKENIIDESGMPKERFSAEFPKEGPSILRIQQVVRGDSAAYFCASSNRQGVGYEQYFGPGTRLTVT.

The chain combines TRBV6-6 with TRBJ2-5; the D gene is possibly TRBD1 (5 bases). There are 9 residues in the CDR3. In germline, CDR1 is MNHNY, CDR2 SVGAGI (reference sequence). V gave up 11 bases and J gave up 4 bases, with 5 bases separating them. The CDR3 DNA reads TGTGCCGGGGCAGAGACCCAGTACTTC. The encoded protein is CAGAETQYF.

The rearrangement uses TRBV3-1 and TRBJ1-2; D is unresolved. There are 16 residues in the CDR3. V gave up 1 base and J gave up 5 bases, with 17 bases separating them. Germline V gene sequence: CDR1 LGHDT, CDR2 YNNKEL (reference sequence). CDR3 loop: CASSQGLGVKDYGYTF. The CDR3 coding sequence is TGTGCCAGCAGCCAAGGTCTCGGGGTGAAAGATTATGGCTACACCTTC.

The chain is built from TRBV4-1 and TRBJ2-5; D gene ambiguous. Between the trimmed V and J ends, which lost 4 bases and 2 bases, there was a span of 20 bases. Germline CDR1 reads MGHRA; CDR2 reads YSYEKL. The CDR3 has 17 residues. CDR3 loop: CASSRGGKNSPQETQYF. The CDR3 region has the DNA TGCGCCAGCAGCCGAGGTGGTAAAAACAGCCCTCAAGAGACCCAGTACTTC.

The gene calls are TRBV5-5 and TRBJ1-6; maybe TRBD1 (6 bases). CDR3 size: 14 residues. V was shortened by 4 bases and J by 10 bases, with 15 bases between the two germline ends. The germline V gene encodes CDR1 SGHKS and CDR2 YYEKEE (reference sequence). The CDR3 spells CASSHRQVGSPLHF. For the CDR3, the DNA is TGTGCCAGCAGCCACCGACAGGTGGGCTCACCCCTCCACTTT.

This clonotype came up many times. The DNA for the CDR3 is TGCAGCGCTGCACTAGCGAGGGATACGCAGTATTTT. Translating gives CSAALARDTQYF. The genes are TRBV29-1 and TRBJ2-3; 7 bases are a match to TRBD2. This CDR3 has 12 residues. V gave up 7 bases and J gave up 6 bases; unmatched junction bases: 7. CDR1 is SQVTM, CDR2 ANQGSEA, per germline.

This clonotype has at least ten counts. The rearrangement joins TRBV20-1 to TRBJ2-1; 15 nucleotides match TRBD2. Germline lookup yields CDR1 DFQATT and CDR2 SNEGSKA (reference sequence). The CDR3 runs 17 residues. Trimming took 4 bases from V and 8 from J; bases not matched to a gene: 12. The CDR3 region is CSAINLGLAGGNYEQFF. In nucleotides, the CDR3 is TGCAGTGCTATCAACCTCGGACTAGCGGGAGGGAACTATGAGCAGTTCTTC.

The J gene is TRBJ2-3, the V gene TRBV29-1, with TRBD2 as a possible D gene (5 bases). CDR1 is SQVTM and CDR2 is ANQGSEA in the germline V gene. The CDR3 is 11 amino acids. With 4 bases removed from V and 12 bases from J, the gap between germline ends came to 14 bases. CDR3 protein: CSVAVEGAQYF. The CDR3 bases are TGCAGCGTTGCTGTTGAGGGTGCACAGTATTTT.

This clonotype appeared a few times. The chain uses TRBV12-3 or TRBV12-4 and TRBJ1-2, with TRBD1 as a possible D gene (6 bases). The CDR3 is 14 residues long. Trimming cost V 1 base and J 5 bases, with 11 bases left between them. Here the CDR3 DNA reads TGTGCCAGCAGTTTAGAGGCCAGGGGATATGGCTACACCTTC. This gives the protein CASSLEARGYGYTF.

This clonotype showed up many times. The V gene is TRBV7-6, the J gene TRBJ2-1; 8 positions agree with TRBD2. J lost 6 bases, V lost 5 bases, and 6 bases had no gene match. The V gene's germline CDR1 is SGHVS and CDR2 FNYEAQ. The CDR3 is 14 residues long. The CDR3 region has the DNA TGTGCCAGCAGCCAGGCGGGGGGTATCAATGAGCAGTTCTTC. Encoded protein: CASSQAGGINEQFF.